The source of this T cell receptor (beta chain) is a study of human T cells and chemical hapten exposure. MiXCR, applied by TCRdb to the RACE reads, yields one record per CDR3 protein. Of a few hundred thousand distinct CDR3 sequences listed, roughly 6% are singletons. The sample holds many counts of this clonotype. Time point described: pre-sensitization, week 0. Treatment noted: therapeutic diphenylcyclopropenone sensitization with weekly scalp DPC. V shed 0 bases and J shed 6 bases, with 15 bases lying between them. The length of the CDR3 is 15 residues. Germline CDR1 DFQATT, CDR2 SNEGSKA (reference sequence).

This clonotype originated in a woman under 30 with alopecia areata. Some clones in this sample may be carry-over from other donors' samples. V and J are TRBV20-1 and TRBJ2-1; D is unclear. The specimen was whole blood, collected in connection with sensitization to the hapten diphenylcyclopropenone (DPC). In DNA, the CDR3 is TGCAGTGCTAGAGATGGGCTACGCCTACCCAATGAGCAGTTCTTC. It yields the protein CSARDGLRLPNEQFF.